This is a list of T cell receptor beta chains from one sample in a study of CD8+ T cells in alopecia areata. This table comes from immunoSEQ multiplex PCR, and its TCRdb copy is limited to in-frame clones, with some not included. The table records some 180,000 clones, 53% of them present only once. Material: CD8+ T cells sorted from blood, obtained at week 24, from a patient treated with tofacitinib. Every receptor here comes from a human donor with alopecia areata. CDR3s include the opening cysteine and the closing phenylalanine or tryptophan. The D gene is left open where the match is weak. Rows give clone size only sometimes, using once, few, many, or a class for an expanded clone.

>TRBD1|TRBV7-6|TRBJ2-1|NA
TGTGCCAGCAGCCGGGACAGGGTGAATGAGCAGTTCTTC
CASSRDRVNEQFF
>TRBD1|TRBV30|TRBJ1-2|NA
TGTGCCTGGAGGGGACAGCAGTCCGACTATGGCTACACCTTC
CAWRGQQSDYGYTF
>NA|TRBV13|TRBJ2-7|NA
TGTGCCAGCAGCCCGGGCCTGGATCCCTACGAGCAGTACTTC
CASSPGLDPYEQYF
>NA|TRBV28|TRBJ1-5|NA
TGTGCCAGCCAGCGGCAGTCCAATCAGCCCCAGCATTTT
CASQRQSNQPQHF
>TRBD1|TRBV13|TRBJ2-7|NA
TGTGCCAGCAGCCCAACGGGACAGGGGAACTACGAGCAGTACTTC
CASSPTGQGNYEQYF
>TRBD1|TRBV19|TRBJ1-5|NA
TGTGCCAGTAGCGGACAGGGCCGGGGCAATCAGCCCCAGCATTTT
CASSGQGRGNQPQHF
>NA|TRBV7-8|TRBJ2-3|NA
TGTGCCAGCAGCCTGGAGCCTACAGATACGCAGTATTTT
CASSLEPTDTQYF
>TRBD1|TRBV29-1|TRBJ2-3|NA
TGCAGCGCCGAGGGACAGGGGGCAGTAGATACGCAGTATTTT
CSAEGQGAVDTQYF
>TRBD2|TRBV9|TRBJ2-1|NA
TGTGCCAGCAGCGACCCGGGACTAGCGGGGGTTAATGAGCAGTTCTTC
CASSDPGLAGVNEQFF
>NA|TRBV19|TRBJ1-5|once
TGTGCCAGTAGTAGCGCTAACAGGGGCAATCAGCCCCAGCATTTT
CASSSANRGNQPQHF
>NA|TRBV9|TRBJ2-1|NA
TGTGCCAGCACCCCCACAGGGTACTCGGATGAGCAGTTCTTC
CASTPTGYSDEQFF
>NA|TRBV5-1|TRBJ1-1|once
TGCGCCAGCAGCTTGTTCGCGGAAACAGGGGAAGCTTTCTTT
CASSLFAETGEAFF
>TRBD1|TRBV4-3|TRBJ2-5|NA
TGCGCCAGCAGCCAAGAATGGATTAGGAGGACAGGGAGTCGTTATGGTCAAGAGACCCAGTACTTC
CASSQEWIRRTGSRYGQETQYF
>NA|TRBV30|TRBJ2-1|NA
TGTGCCTGGAGTGAGGCTGTCTACAATGAGCAGTTCTTC
CAWSEAVYNEQFF
>NA|TRBV5-6|TRBJ1-1|NA
TGTGCCAGCAGTACTGGACAGGAAGCTTTCTTT
CASSTGQEAFF
>TRBD1|TRBV15|TRBJ2-3|NA
TGTGCCACCAGCAGCTCGACAGGGGATTGGGGCACAGATACGCAGTATTTT
CATSSSTGDWGTDTQYF
>TRBD1|TRBV7-3|TRBJ2-5|NA
TGTGCCAGCAGCTCGGACAGGAGAGAGTACTTC
CASSSDRREYF
>NA|TRBV4-3|TRBJ2-1|few
TGCGCCAGCAGCCAGTTCATAGGGAATGAGCAGTTCTTC
CASSQFIGNEQFF
>NA|TRBV29-1|TRBJ1-2|few
TGCAGCGTTGATCGGGGAAGTAATGGCTACACCTTC
CSVDRGSNGYTF
>TRBD2|TRBV7-9|TRBJ2-1|NA
TGTGCCAGCTTCAAAGTCGGTAGCGGGGGCCAGAACAATGAGCAGTTCTTC
CASFKVGSGGQNNEQFF
>TRBD1|TRBV4-3|TRBJ2-2|NA
TGCGCCAGCAGCCCGCTAACTGGGACAGGGGGGCCAGGGGAGCTGTTTTTT
CASSPLTGTGGPGELFF
>TRBD2|TRBV4-2|TRBJ2-1|few
TGTGCCAGCAGCGAAAAACCGGGACTAGCGGGTTTAGGGGAGCAGTTCTTC
CASSEKPGLAGLGEQFF
>NA|TRBV7-6|TRBJ1-5|NA
TGTGCCAGCAGCTTAGCTGACGGCAATCAGCCCCAGCATTTT
CASSLADGNQPQHF
>TRBD1|TRBV29-1|TRBJ2-7|NA
TGCAGCGTTTCGACAGGGGAAGAGCAGTACTTC
CSVSTGEEQYF
>NA|TRBV29-1|TRBJ2-7|few
TGCAGCGTTGAAGATAAGGACTACGAGCAGTACTTC
CSVEDKDYEQYF
>TRBD1|TRBV29-1|TRBJ1-1|few
TGCAGCGTTGAAGATTATGGACAGGGAGAGTTTCCTGAAGCTTTCTTT
CSVEDYGQGEFPEAFF
>NA|TRBV10-3|TRBJ2-7|few
TGTGCCATCAGTGAGGGCGCAGGGCCTTCCTACGAGCAGTACTTC
CAISEGAGPSYEQYF
>NA|TRBV7-6|TRBJ1-2|NA
TGTGCCAGCAGCTTAGCCCCAGGGAGAAGCGGCTACACCTTC
CASSLAPGRSGYTF
>NA|TRBV6-6|TRBJ2-3|few
TGTGCCAGCACCCTGAGGGACGAGAGGGTCGATACGCAGTATTTT
CASTLRDERVDTQYF
>NA|TRBV2|TRBJ2-7|NA
TGTGCCAGCAGTGGACAGGTGATCGACGAGCAGTACTTC
CASSGQVIDEQYF